This T cell receptor beta chain was sequenced for a study of CD8 T cells in Susac syndrome. The study sequenced TCR beta in blood CD8+ and CD4+ T cells. Control patients had untreated stable or active relapsing-remitting multiple sclerosis by revised McDonald criteria. Purification of the CD8+ and CD4+ T cells relied on negative isolation, and TEMRA cells underwent FACS enrichment. Germline V gene lookup returns CDR1 MNHEY and CDR2 SVGAGI. Trimming shortened V by 8 bases and J by 4 bases, and 19 bases separated the two germline ends. The CDR3 is 15 residues long. A quantity of roughly 0.5 to 1 ug RNA underwent reverse transcription using random hexamers. Across 54 Vbeta and 13 Jbeta, TCR beta CDR3 was amplified with immunoSEQ multiplex PCR. TCRdb re-called the immunoSEQ multiplex PCR reads through MiXCR, storing one row per CDR3 protein. The sample includes about 280,000 distinct CDR3 sequences, about 88% of them seen just once.

The J gene is TRBJ2-3, the V gene TRBV6-5; perhaps TRBD2 as D (7 bases). Sequenced input: CD8+ T cells from PBMCs. The TCR was taken from a human donor with multiple sclerosis. The CDR3 spells CASAQGGGHADTQYF. The CDR3 DNA reads TGTGCCAGCGCCCAAGGGGGGGGGCATGCAGATACGCAGTATTTT.